This T cell receptor (beta chain) was identified during a study of low-dose radiotherapy and immunotherapy resistance in tumors. Study-wide background: Intravenous administration to patients comprised nivolumab at 240 mg every two weeks and ipilimumab at 1 mg/kg every six weeks.

This clonotype has a single count. Noted time point: before trial treatment. CDR1 and CDR2 (germline): LGHNA, YNFKEQ. V lost 3 bases and J lost 5, with 16 bases in between. This CDR3 spans 16 amino acids. First-strand cDNA relied on TRAV- and TRBV-specific primers spanning alpha and beta chains. TCRs were amplified for approximately 22 PCR cycles with a constant-region primer and V-primer adapter. MiXCR, applied by TCRdb to the reads, yields one record per CDR3 protein. The repertoire holds some 57,000 distinct CDR3 sequences, with around 27% as singletons. The V and J genes are TRBV4-2 and TRBJ2-2; D is possibly TRBD1 (7 bases). The TCR sequence derives from a male donor with prostate cancer. This specimen consisted of PBMCs, obtained before treatment. The CDR3 DNA sequence: TGTGCCAGCAGCCAGACAGGAGGGGGCGGAACCGGGGAGCTGTTTTTT. Amino acids: CASSQTGGGGTGELFF.